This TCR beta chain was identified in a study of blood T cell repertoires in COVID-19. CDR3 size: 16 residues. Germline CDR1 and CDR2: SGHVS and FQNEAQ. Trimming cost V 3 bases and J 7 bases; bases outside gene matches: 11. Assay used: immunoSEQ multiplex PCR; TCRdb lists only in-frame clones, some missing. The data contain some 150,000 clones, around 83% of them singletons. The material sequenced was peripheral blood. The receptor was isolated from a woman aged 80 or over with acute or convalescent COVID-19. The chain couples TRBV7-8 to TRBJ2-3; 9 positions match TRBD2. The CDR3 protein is CASSFSGAGGVNTQYF. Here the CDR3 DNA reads TGTGCCAGCAGCTTTTCAGGTGCGGGAGGGGTGAATACGCAGTATTTT.